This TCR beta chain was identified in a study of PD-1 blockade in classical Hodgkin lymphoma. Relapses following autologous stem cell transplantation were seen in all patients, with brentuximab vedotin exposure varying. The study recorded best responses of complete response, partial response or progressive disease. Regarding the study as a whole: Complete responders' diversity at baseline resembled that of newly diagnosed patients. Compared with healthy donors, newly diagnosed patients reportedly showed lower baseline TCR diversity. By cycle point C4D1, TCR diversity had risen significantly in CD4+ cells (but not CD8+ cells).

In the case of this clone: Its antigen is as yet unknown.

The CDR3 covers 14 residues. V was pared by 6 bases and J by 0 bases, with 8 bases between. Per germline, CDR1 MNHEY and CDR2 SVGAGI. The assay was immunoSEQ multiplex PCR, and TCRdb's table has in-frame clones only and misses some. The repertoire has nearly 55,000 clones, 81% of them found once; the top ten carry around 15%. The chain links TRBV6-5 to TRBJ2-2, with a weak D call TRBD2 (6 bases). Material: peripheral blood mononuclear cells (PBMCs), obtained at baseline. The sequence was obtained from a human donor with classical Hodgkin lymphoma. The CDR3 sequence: CASSGGTNTGELFF. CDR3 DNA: TGTGCCAGCAGCGGCGGGACGAACACCGGGGAGCTGTTTTTT.